A selection of T cell receptor beta chains follows, all from one sample in a study of technical replicates of blood from a handful of donors. Some clones are missing from TCRdb's copy, which holds only in-frame ones; the method was immunoSEQ multiplex PCR. Of some 14,000 clones in the sample, roughly 88% were seen once. The sequenced material came from PBMCs. The receptors derive from a human donor in good health. The CDR3 runs from the conserved cysteine through the conserved F or W.

v_call	j_call	cdr3_aa
TRBV7-9	TRBJ2-7	CASSLVGAPLDEQYF
TRBV29-1	TRBJ2-5	CSVVGQGFEAQYF
TRBV27	TRBJ1-4	CASSTDRGTSEKLFF
TRBV18	TRBJ2-1	CASSPRGTGTYNEQFF
TRBV5-1	TRBJ2-7	CASRTSETYEQYF
TRBV18	TRBJ2-5	CASSPTSGSPPETQYF
TRBV5-5	TRBJ1-3	CASSSESFSGNTIYF
TRBV5-1	TRBJ1-1	CASSFADSMNTEAFF
TRBV5-1	TRBJ2-1	CASSPPSGVNEQFF
TRBV14	TRBJ2-1	CASSLPTRLAENKNEQFF
TRBV10-3	TRBJ2-7	CAISESKGVAYEQYF
TRBV5-1	TRBJ2-2	CASSLYGLNTGELFF
TRBV5-8	TRBJ1-2	CASGANYGYTF
TRBV4-2	TRBJ2-1	CASSQGGLAKRDEQFF
TRBV12-5	TRBJ1-2	CASGLGTDYGYTF
TRBV27	TRBJ2-3	CASSLSWLAGSDTQYF
TRBV5-1	TRBJ1-1	CASTRGMNTEAFF
TRBV29-1	TRBJ2-2	CSVFGTSGSSSSGELFF
TRBV19	TRBJ2-1	CASTTQGYNEQFF
TRBV7-9	TRBJ1-4	CASSLFGSNEKLFF
TRBV29-1	TRBJ2-1	CSVEALAAEQFF
TRBV2	TRBJ1-1	CASSDFRAGIENTEAFF
TRBV19	TRBJ2-3	CASSSKGPPTTDTQYF
TRBV28	TRBJ2-1	CASPKGGGSNEQFF
TRBV10-3	TRBJ2-1	CAISPPVGEEGEQFF
TRBV19	TRBJ2-1	CASSDFHETDNEQFF
TRBV30	TRBJ1-3	CAWKQPGNTIYF